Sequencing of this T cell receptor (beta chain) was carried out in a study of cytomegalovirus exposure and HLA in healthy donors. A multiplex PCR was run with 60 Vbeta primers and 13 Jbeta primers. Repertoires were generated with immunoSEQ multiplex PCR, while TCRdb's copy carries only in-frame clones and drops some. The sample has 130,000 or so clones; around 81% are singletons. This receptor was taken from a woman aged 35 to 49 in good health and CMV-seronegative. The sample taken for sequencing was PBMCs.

The DNA for the CDR3 is TGCGCCAGCAGCTCGGAGTCGCGCGAGCAGTACTTC. Encoded protein: CASSSESREQYF. The chain employs TRBV5-1 and TRBJ2-7; no reliable D call. The CDR3 has 12 residues. Germline CDR1 is SGHRS and CDR2 is YFSETQ. Trimming pared 3 bases from V and 6 bases from J, leaving 10 bases between.